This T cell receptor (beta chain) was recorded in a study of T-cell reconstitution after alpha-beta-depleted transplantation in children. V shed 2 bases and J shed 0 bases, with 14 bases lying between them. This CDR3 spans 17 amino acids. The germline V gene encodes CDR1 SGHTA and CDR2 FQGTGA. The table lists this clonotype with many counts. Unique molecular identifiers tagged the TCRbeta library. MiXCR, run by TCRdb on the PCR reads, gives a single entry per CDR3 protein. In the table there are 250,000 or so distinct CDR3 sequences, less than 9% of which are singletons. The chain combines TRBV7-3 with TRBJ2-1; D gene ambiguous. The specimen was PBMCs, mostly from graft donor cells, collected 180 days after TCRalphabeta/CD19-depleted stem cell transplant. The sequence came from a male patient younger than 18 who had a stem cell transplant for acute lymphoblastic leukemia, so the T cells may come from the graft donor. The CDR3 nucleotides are TGTGCCAGCAGCTTATCGGCGAAACTTAGCTCCTACAATGAGCAGTTCTTC. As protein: CASSLSAKLSSYNEQFF.